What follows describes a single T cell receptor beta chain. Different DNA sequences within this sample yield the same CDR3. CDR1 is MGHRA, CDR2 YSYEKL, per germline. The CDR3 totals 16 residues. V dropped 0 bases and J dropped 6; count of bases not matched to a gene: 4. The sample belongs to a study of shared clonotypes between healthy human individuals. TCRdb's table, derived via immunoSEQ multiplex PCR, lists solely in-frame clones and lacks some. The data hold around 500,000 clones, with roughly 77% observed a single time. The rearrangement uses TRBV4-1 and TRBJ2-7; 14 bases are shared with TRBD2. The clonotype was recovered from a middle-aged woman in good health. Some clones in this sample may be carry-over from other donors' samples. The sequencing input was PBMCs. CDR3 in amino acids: CASSQEGTSGSIEQYF. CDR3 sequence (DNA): TGCGCCAGCAGCCAAGAGGGGACTAGCGGGAGTATCGAGCAGTACTTC.